The clone carrying this T cell receptor beta chain was found a few times. What it binds is unknown. Treatment defined: oral pan-JAK inhibitor, 5-10 mg twice daily. A FACSAria was used to sort CD4+ and CD8+ T cells. These cells came from PBMCs. The data were taken from a study of CD8+ T cells in alopecia areata. Looking at the study overall: Each day, treated patients took oral tofacitinib twice, at 5 to 10 mg per dose.

Extraction of RNA preceded its reverse transcription into cDNA, which served as the sequencing template. This table comes from immunoSEQ multiplex PCR, and its TCRdb copy is limited to in-frame clones, with some not included. The profile shows fewer than 250,000 clones, roughly two fifths of them singletons. CDR1 and CDR2 (germline): LNHNV, YYDKDF (reference sequence). CDR3 length: 16 residues. V dropped 5 bases and J dropped 4; count of bases not matched to a gene: 8. The study's findings and limits: Many expanded lesional clones persisted in scalp and blood during tofacitinib treatment. Resident alphabeta T-cell populations of normal skin are likewise subject to sequencing in scalp samples.

The chain recombines TRBV15 with TRBJ2-2; 9 nucleotides align to TRBD1. This TCR derives from a human donor with alopecia areata. The sample consisted of CD4+ T cells sorted from blood, taken at approximately week 34, from a patient treated with tofacitinib. As DNA, the CDR3 is TGTGCCACCAGCGAAAACAGGGGGCTCGGCACCGGGGAGCTGTTTTTT. It encodes CATSENRGLGTGELFF.